Following are 13 T cell receptor beta chains from one sample sequenced in a study of Ad26.COV2.S vaccination and SARS-CoV-2 variants. TCRdb keeps only in-frame clones here, not all; method: immunoSEQ multiplex PCR. The sample has a few hundred thousand clones, about nine tenths seen once. Treatment specified: around 19 received Ad26.COV2.S at low or high dose, single or two shots; 5 received placebo; per-sample allocation not given. The samples date from day 63 after the first vaccine or placebo injection. The source was peripheral blood, collected in a trial of Ad26.COV2.S vaccine versus placebo. Receptors were obtained from a person aged 18-60 years who received the Ad26.COV2.S COVID-19 vaccine or a placebo.

The chain has TRBV30 and TRBJ2-7, with D possibly being TRBD2 (6 bases). The germline gives CDR1 GTSNPN, CDR2 SVGIG (reference sequence). Trimming pared 4 bases from V and 7 bases from J, leaving 11 bases between. CDR3 length equals 11 residues. The CDR3 is CAWTDGGEQYF. Written as DNA, the CDR3 is TGTGCCTGGACCGACGGGGGAGAGCAGTACTTC.

This chain uses TRBV4-1 with TRBJ2-3; 16 bases are a match to TRBD2. Germline CDR1 is MGHRA and CDR2 is YSYEKL. CDR3 length equals 19 residues. Losses at the gene ends were 4 bases for V and 2 bases for J; bases not matched to a gene: 9. CDR3 residues: CASSPGLAGGSLFTDTQYF. CDR3 nucleotides: TGCGCCAGCAGCCCGGGACTAGCGGGAGGGTCCTTATTCACAGATACGCAGTATTTT.

The rearrangement joins TRBV7-3 to TRBJ2-3; 9 positions match TRBD2. This CDR3 region has 16 residues. The germline gives CDR1 SGHTA, CDR2 FQGTGA. J gave up 0 bases and V 1 base, and 2 bases lay outside the gene matches. The CDR3, as DNA: TGTGCCAGCAGCTTAATGACTAGCGGTAGCACAGATACGCAGTATTTT. Translation: CASSLMTSGSTDTQYF.

The V gene is TRBV6-5, the J gene TRBJ2-3; tentatively, D is TRBD2 (5 bases). Per germline, CDR1 MNHEY and CDR2 SVGAGI. Trimming pared 4 bases from V and 4 bases from J, leaving 9 bases between. The CDR3 consists of 13 residues. The CDR3 DNA reads TGTGCCAGCAGTTCCACGGAGGCAGATACGCAGTATTTT. Translation: CASSSTEADTQYF.

The chain carries TRBV25-1 and TRBJ2-5; D is unresolved. With 3 bases removed from V and 5 bases from J, the gap between germline ends came to 7 bases. Germline assignment: CDR1 MGHDK and CDR2 SYGVNS. This CDR3 is 12 amino acids long. The CDR3 DNA follows: TGTGCCAGCAGTGAGAACACGGAGACCCAGTACTTC. Amino acid sequence: CASSENTETQYF.

The rearrangement links TRBV11-2 to TRBJ2-5, with 12 positions matching TRBD2. CDR3 length: 17 amino acids. CDR1 is SGHAT, CDR2 FQNNGV, per germline. Unmatched junction bases numbered 11, after V lost 5 bases and J lost 4 bases. In nucleotides, the CDR3 is TGTGCCAGCAGCCGCCGGACTAGCGGGACTGGAGTAGAGACCCAGTACTTC. Amino acids: CASSRRTSGTGVETQYF.

This sequence joins TRBV5-1 and TRBJ1-5; a weak D match, TRBD1 (6 bases). The CDR3 spans 15 residues. Trimming stripped 5 bases from V and 1 base from J, with 13 bases between. Germline V gene data show CDR1 as SGHRS and CDR2 as YFSETQ. CDR3 DNA: TGCGCCAGCAGAAGGGGGGGAAAGAGCAATCAGCCCCAGCATTTT. Translation: CASRRGGKSNQPQHF.

The chain recombines TRBV4-2 with TRBJ2-6, with TRBD1 identical over 10 bases. Trimming removed 3 bases from V and 1 base from J; junction bases left unmatched: 12. The CDR3 length is 20 residues. Germline CDR1 LGHNA, CDR2 YNFKEQ. This chain's CDR3 is CASSHDRTGGAQSGANVLTF. The CDR3 DNA is TGTGCCAGCAGCCATGACCGGACAGGGGGAGCACAATCTGGGGCCAACGTCCTGACTTTC.

The rearrangement joins TRBV9 to TRBJ2-7, with TRBD2 identical over 9 bases. With 5 bases clipped from V and 4 bases from J, the junction kept 10 bases outside the gene matches. The CDR3 spans 15 residues. CDR1 and CDR2 (germline): SGDLS, YYNGEE. The CDR3 DNA follows: TGTGCCAGCAGTACCGAAGGGACTAGCTCTTACGAGCAGTACTTC. This encodes CASSTEGTSSYEQYF.

V usage is TRBV28 and J usage is TRBJ2-7; D gene uncertain. The CDR3 consists of 15 residues. Trimming pared 3 bases from V and 1 base from J, leaving 13 bases between. Germline V gene data show CDR1 as MDHEN and CDR2 as SYDVKM. The CDR3 spells CASSFEEAGSYEQYF. The CDR3, as DNA: TGTGCCAGCAGTTTTGAAGAGGCTGGATCCTACGAGCAGTACTTC.

This rearrangement joins TRBV11-2 to TRBJ2-7; perhaps TRBD2 as D (6 bases). V lost 3 bases and J lost 5, with 17 bases in between. Germline V gene sequence: CDR1 SGHAT, CDR2 FQNNGV. The length of the CDR3 is 15 residues. In DNA, the CDR3 is TGTGCCAGCAGCTTCGGGCCCCGCCGGGAGAACGAGCAGTACTTC. This sequence encodes CASSFGPRRENEQYF. Full variable domain (missing parts from reference TRBV11-2 and TRBJ2-7): EAGVAQSPRYKIIEKRQSVAFWCNPISGHATLYWYQQILGQGPKLLIQFQNNGVVDDSQLPKDRFSAERLKGVDSTLKIQPAKLEDSAVYLCASSFGPRRENEQYFGPGTRLTVT.

The chain joins TRBV5-4 to TRBJ1-1, with TRBD1 matching over 7 bases. The CDR3 extends over 14 amino acids. The ends lost 4 bases at V and 2 bases at J; junction bases unmatched: 5. Germline CDR1 reads SGHNT; CDR2 reads YYREEE (reference sequence). This chain's CDR3 is CASSIRQGNTEAFF. CDR3 DNA sequence: TGTGCCAGCAGCATCCGACAGGGAAACACTGAAGCTTTCTTT.

V and J are TRBV28 and TRBJ2-7; 9 bases agree with TRBD1. The V gene's germline CDR1 is MDHEN and CDR2 SYDVKM. The junction had 10 bases not matched to a gene; V was cut back by 10 bases and J by 3 bases. The CDR3 runs 14 residues. The CDR3 is CAKKSGTGFYEQYF. In nucleotides, the CDR3 is TGTGCCAAGAAATCCGGGACAGGGTTCTACGAGCAGTACTTC.